These 32 T cell receptor beta chains share one sample of origin, sequenced in a study of T cells in Graves' hyperthyroidism and ophthalmopathy (dated by TCRdb to about 2019). The receptor library was made with multiplex PCR. The sequencing machine was an Illumina HiSeq 2000. Amplification of TCR beta CDR3 regions was carried out from RNA transcripts. A first-round RT-PCR of the TCR CDR3 used the HTBI primer set with the Qiagen OneStep RT-PCR kit. Using fastp at Q25 and MiXCR, TCRdb reprocessed the public reads and kept productive beta chains. Every distinct CDR3 protein forms one entry, paired with its most common genes and DNA. This sample gives roughly 570,000 distinct CDR3 sequences in total; approximately 44% of them show up just once. The ten top clones hold approximately 8.4% of the sample. Sequenced: peripheral blood or thyroid tissue (not recorded which). The receptors were gathered from a woman under 30 with Graves' hyperthyroidism.

Concerning this clonotype itself: This may stem from a read error, because a much larger clone lies one nucleotide away. The J gene is TRBJ2-5, the V gene TRBV6-2 or TRBV6-3; 9 bases are shared with TRBD1. The CDR3 covers 13 residues. From germline, CDR1 is MNHEY and CDR2 SVGEGT. V was pared by 7 bases and J by 7 bases, with 7 bases of the junction left unmatched. In DNA, the CDR3 is TGTGCCAGCAAAAGGACAGGGGAAGGGACCCAGTACTTC. It is translated as CASKRTGEGTQYF.

This clonotype was seen once. The chain couples TRBV7-7 to TRBJ2-2; possible D gene TRBD2, 5 bases. The CDR3 has 17 amino acids. Germline lookup yields CDR1 SSHAT and CDR2 FNYEAQ (reference sequence). V was shortened by 1 base and J by 7 bases, with 19 bases between the two germline ends. CDR3 amino acids: CASSLVPSSSGDGELFF. Written as DNA, the CDR3 is TGTGCCAGCAGCTTAGTCCCTAGCAGTTCGGGTGACGGGGAGCTGTTTTTT.

As for this clonotype: With a much larger clone just one base away, this may be a read error. The chain uses TRBV6-5 and TRBJ2-5; tentatively, D is TRBD2 (5 bases). Looked up from germline, CDR1 is MNHEY and CDR2 is SVGAGI. V lost 5 bases and J 4 bases, leaving 14 bases between the germline ends. The CDR3 consists of 14 residues. The CDR3, as DNA: TGTGCCAGCAGTCCTTCTAACGGGGTAGAGACCCAGTACTTC. It specifies CASSPSNGVETQYF.

This clonotype was recorded at least ten times. This chain connects TRBV7-8 to TRBJ2-7; perhaps TRBD2 as D (6 bases). The V gene lost 6 bases and the J gene lost 7 bases, with 16 bases spanning the gap. CDR3 length: 13 amino acids. CDR1 is SGHVS, CDR2 FQNEAQ, per germline. CDR3 region: CASSLGPGEEQYF. The CDR3 region has the DNA TGTGCCAGCAGTCTGGGACCGGGAGAGGAGCAGTACTTC.

This clonotype was picked up many times. This sequence joins TRBV5-8 and TRBJ1-5, with D maybe TRBD1 (6 bases). Trimming took 2 bases from V and 2 from J, leaving 17 bases between them. This CDR3 is 17 amino acids long. Germline values: CDR1 SGHTS, CDR2 YDEGEE. CDR3 sequence reads: CASSFYLRGDGNQPQHF. In nucleotides, the CDR3 is TGTGCCAGCAGCTTTTATCTAAGGGGGGATGGCAATCAGCCCCAGCATTTT.

Only a few counts were recorded for this clonotype. V gene TRBV12-3 or TRBV12-4 combines with J gene TRBJ2-5; D may be TRBD1 (5 bases). Trimming removed 7 bases at V and 5 bases at J, with 17 bases between. This CDR3 has 14 residues. Here the CDR3 DNA reads TGTGCCAGCATCCTGAGTGGGGCCGGGGAGACCCAGTACTTC. This encodes CASILSGAGETQYF.

In its sample, this clonotype was seen a few times. This rearrangement joins TRBV30 to TRBJ2-2; D remains unclear. Between the trimmed V and J ends, which lost 0 bases and 1 base, there was a span of 9 bases. The CDR3 is 15 amino acids. Germline V gene data show CDR1 as GTSNPN and CDR2 as SVGIG (reference sequence). CDR3 loop: CAWSVGQLNTGELFF. CDR3 in DNA: TGTGCCTGGAGTGTAGGCCAGCTGAACACCGGGGAGCTGTTTTTT.

In regard to this clonotype: A much larger clone is a single base away; this may be a read error. The chain employs TRBV18 and TRBJ1-1; maybe TRBD1 (5 bases). This CDR3 has 10 amino acids. CDR1 and CDR2 from the germline V gene are KGHSH and LQKENI. Deletions cut 8 bases from V and 10 bases from J, with 11 bases between. This CDR3 is CASRGSGAFF. CDR3 nucleotide sequence: TGTGCCAGCCGGGGGTCTGGAGCTTTCTTT.

A single count supports this clonotype. The rearrangement joins TRBV20-1 to TRBJ2-2, with D possibly being TRBD1 or TRBD2 (5 bases each). Germline V gives CDR1 DFQATT, CDR2 SNEGSKA (reference sequence). V lost 6 bases to trimming and J lost 5 bases, with 13 bases between them. The CDR3 is made up of 13 amino acids. The CDR3 protein is CSADGAETGELFF. The CDR3 DNA follows: TGCAGTGCCGACGGGGCTGAGACCGGGGAGCTGTTTTTT.

This clonotype has a handful of counts. The junction departs from germline at one end; a sequencing error may be responsible. V is TRBV10-3 and J is TRBJ2-1; possibly TRBD2 for D (7 bases). The CDR3 runs 11 residues. Germline V gene sequence: CDR1 ENHRY, CDR2 SYGVKD. CDR3 region: CAISEGGGGIF. DNA for the CDR3: TGTGCCATCAGCGAGGGCGGGGGCGGAATCTTC.

This clonotype was counted many times. J is TRBJ1-4 and V is TRBV7-2; D call uncertain. CDR3 length: 13 amino acids. The germline CDR1 and CDR2 sequences are SGHTA and FQGNSA. Trimming shortened V by 3 bases and J by 5 bases, and 7 bases separated the two germline ends. The CDR3 coding sequence is TGTGCCAGCAGCTTTCCCGGGAATGAAAAACTGTTTTTT. Translated: CASSFPGNEKLFF.

This clonotype was seen ten or more times. The chain employs TRBV9 and TRBJ2-7, with D maybe TRBD1 (6 bases). Germline CDR1 and CDR2: SGDLS and YYNGEE. The CDR3 runs 14 residues. Trimming stripped 0 bases from V and 3 bases from J, with 10 bases between. CDR3 region: CASSVGGTNYEQYF. CDR3 sequence (DNA): TGTGCCAGCAGCGTAGGGGGGACAAACTACGAGCAGTACTTC.

This clonotype has ten or more counts. The V and J genes are TRBV25-1 and TRBJ2-5, with 10 bases matching TRBD1. Trimming took 4 bases from V and 5 from J; bases not matched to a gene: 4. The V gene's germline CDR1 is MGHDK and CDR2 SYGVNS. The CDR3 length is 14 residues. In nucleotides, the CDR3 is TGTGCCAGCAGTGTGACAGGGGGCGAGGAGACCCAGTACTTC. This encodes CASSVTGGEETQYF.

The chain is built from TRBV29-1 and TRBJ1-2; tentative D call: TRBD1 (5 bases). CDR1 is SQVTM, CDR2 ANQGSEA, per germline. This CDR3 comprises 13 residues. Trimming took off 8 bases at V and 7 bases at J, with 20 bases between the two ends. The CDR3 nucleotides are TGCAGCCAAGATGAGGGGAGGATAGGTGGCTACACCTTC. This translates into CSQDEGRIGGYTF.

V usage is TRBV2 and J usage is TRBJ2-7, with a possible D match to TRBD1 (6 bases). Per germline, CDR1 SNHLY and CDR2 FYNNEI. V dropped 8 bases and J dropped 5 bases, with 22 bases sitting between them. The length of the CDR3 is 15 residues. The CDR3 DNA follows: TGTGCCAGCCGGAGTAGGCGCACAGGGTACCACGAGCAGTACTTC. Amino acid sequence: CASRSRRTGYHEQYF.

The chain is built from TRBV7-2 and TRBJ2-7; TRBD2 matches 14 bases. With the DNA end fitting TRBJ2-5 better, the J assignment may be wrong. Germline CDR1 and CDR2: SGHTA and FQGNSA. This CDR3 spans 17 amino acids. The CDR3 protein is CASSSAGTSGSEGTQYF. The DNA for the CDR3 is TGTGCCAGCAGCTCGGCCGGGACTAGCGGGAGTGAGGGGACCCAGTACTTC.

CDR3 in amino acids: CASRHRGRNTGELFF. The CDR3 DNA follows: TGTGCCAGCAGGCACAGAGGAAGGAACACCGGGGAGCTGTTTTTT. The rearrangement links TRBV12-3 or TRBV12-4 to TRBJ2-2; no definite D call. The ends were cut back, 6 bases at V and 1 base at J, with 12 bases in the middle. The CDR3 consists of 15 residues.

The rearrangement joins TRBV5-4 to TRBJ2-7; D possibly corresponds to TRBD2 (6 bases). This CDR3 region has 15 residues. CDR1 is SGHNT, CDR2 YYREEE, per germline (reference sequence). V lost 0 bases and J lost 4, with 14 bases in between. The DNA for the CDR3 is TGTGCCAGCAGCTTGGTGTCTAGCGAGAGATACGAGCAGTACTTC. Residues: CASSLVSSERYEQYF.

This clonotype showed up many times. This chain joins TRBV6-6 and TRBJ1-3; D gene ambiguous. The germline CDR1 and CDR2 sequences are MNHNY and SVGAGI (reference sequence). Trimming took 2 bases from V and 6 from J, leaving 8 bases between them. This CDR3 has 13 residues. CDR3 in amino acids: CASSYREENTIYF. The DNA of the CDR3 is TGTGCCAGCAGTTACAGGGAAGAAAACACCATATATTTT.

This clonotype was counted many times. V gene TRBV20-1 combines with J gene TRBJ2-5, with 15 bases identical to TRBD2. There are 12 residues in the CDR3. The germline gives CDR1 DFQATT, CDR2 SNEGSKA (reference sequence). CDR3 coding DNA: TGCGGGGGACTAGCGGGAGGCCAGACCCAGTACTTC. Its translation: CGGLAGGQTQYF.

The gene calls are TRBV29-1 and TRBJ2-7, with 7 bases fitting TRBD2. Germline V lookup: CDR1 SQVTM, CDR2 ANQGSEA. V dropped 8 bases and J dropped 3; count of bases not matched to a gene: 7. This CDR3 spans 12 amino acids. The CDR3 DNA follows: TGCAGCCGACTAGCCGGTTTCTACGAGCAGTACTTC. It codes for CSRLAGFYEQYF.

This clonotype was recorded at least ten times. This rearrangement joins TRBV7-9 to TRBJ1-6; D is ambiguous. The CDR3 is 12 amino acids. The germline V and J ends were trimmed by 2 bases and 7 bases, with 3 bases remaining between them. CDR1 SEHNR and CDR2 FQNEAQ come from the germline V gene (reference sequence). The CDR3 spells CASSLQNSPLHF. DNA of the CDR3: TGTGCCAGCAGCTTACAGAATTCACCCCTCCACTTT.

The chain combines TRBV2 with TRBJ2-3; D is undetermined. The germline gives CDR1 SNHLY, CDR2 FYNNEI. Trimming removed 2 bases at V and 0 bases at J, with 6 bases between. The CDR3 covers 14 residues. The DNA for the CDR3 is TGTGCCAGCAGTGAAAACGGGAGCACAGATACGCAGTATTTT. This codes for CASSENGSTDTQYF.

This clonotype was found many times. The DNA for the CDR3 is TGTGCCAGTAGTACCCCCGGGGCTAGCGGCCAAGAGACCCAGTACTTC. Translated, it gives CASSTPGASGQETQYF. The rearrangement uses TRBV19 and TRBJ2-5; 7 bases are shared with TRBD2. Unmatched junction bases numbered 9, after V lost 4 bases and J lost 1 base. Germline V gene lookup returns CDR1 LNHDA and CDR2 SQIVND (reference sequence). The CDR3 has 16 residues.

This clonotype has a count of ten or more. The chain is built from TRBV12-3 or TRBV12-4 and TRBJ2-7, with D possibly TRBD2 on 6 matching bases. The V end was cut by 2 bases, the J end by 0 bases, with 11 bases between. CDR3 size: 15 residues. This CDR3 is CASSLRRERSYEQYF. The CDR3 DNA sequence: TGTGCCAGCAGTTTACGACGGGAGCGCTCCTACGAGCAGTACTTC.

This clonotype was recorded once. This may be a read error: a much more frequent sequence differs by one nucleotide. The chain uses TRBV12-3 or TRBV12-4 and TRBJ2-2; TRBD2 aligns across 12 bases. V shed 6 bases and J 3 bases; nucleotides not matched to a gene: 14. CDR3 length equals 19 residues. The CDR3, as DNA: TGTGCCAGCAGCACGACTAGCGGGAGAGCCCTATTGGACACCGGGGAGCTGTTTTTT. Amino acid sequence: CASSTTSGRALLDTGELFF.

The V gene is TRBV15, the J gene TRBJ2-1; no reliable D call. This CDR3 comprises 12 residues. The germline V gene has CDR1 LNHNV and CDR2 YYDKDF (reference sequence). Trimming stripped 0 bases from V and 12 bases from J, with 9 bases between. CDR3 protein: CATSRDGDAQFF. Here the CDR3 DNA reads TGTGCCACCAGCAGAGATGGCGACGCGCAGTTCTTC.

The table lists this clonotype with many counts. The chain joins TRBV7-9 to TRBJ2-7; TRBD2 matches at 11 bases. V dropped 5 bases and J dropped 0; count of bases not matched to a gene: 3. The CDR3 is made up of 15 amino acids. Germline V gene data show CDR1 as SEHNR and CDR2 as FQNEAQ (reference sequence). The CDR3: CASSRLAGPSYEQYF. The CDR3 region has the DNA TGTGCCAGCAGCCGACTAGCGGGACCCTCCTACGAGCAGTACTTC.

The rearrangement uses TRBV12-3 or TRBV12-4 and TRBJ1-4, with D hard to call. This CDR3 region has 15 residues. V was cut by 5 bases and J by 5 bases, with 15 bases left in between. The DNA for the CDR3 is TGTGCCAGCAGTCCACTGAGCAGGCCAAATGAAAAACTGTTTTTT. Translating gives CASSPLSRPNEKLFF.

The chain uses TRBV4-1 and TRBJ2-2, with D tentatively TRBD2 (6 bases). Germline V gene sequence: CDR1 MGHRA, CDR2 YSYEKL. With 4 bases removed from V and 3 bases from J, the gap between germline ends came to 15 bases. This CDR3 contains 16 residues. The CDR3 coding sequence is TGCGCCAGCAGCCCCAGGGCGGGGAGTGACACCGGGGAGCTGTTTTTT. It translates to CASSPRAGSDTGELFF.

As for this clonotype: Possible read error: a much larger clone is one base away. The J gene is TRBJ2-7, the V gene TRBV19; 9 bases map to TRBD1. The CDR3 consists of 15 residues. CDR1 and CDR2 (germline): LNHDA, SQIVND (reference sequence). The trim removed 3 bases at V and 3 bases at J, leaving 6 bases unmatched. This chain's CDR3 is CASSIYGDRDYEQYF. CDR3 nucleotide sequence: TGTGCCAGTAGTATCTACGGGGACAGGGACTACGAGCAGTACTTC.

This clonotype was found many times. The rearrangement joins TRBV29-1 to TRBJ1-4; 7 bases fit TRBD1. After removal of 5 bases from V and 6 bases from J, the junction contained 6 bases not matched to a gene. The length of the CDR3 is 13 residues. CDR1 and CDR2 (germline): SQVTM, ANQGSEA. Here the CDR3 reads CSVQQGPDEKLFF. CDR3 DNA: TGCAGCGTTCAACAGGGGCCGGATGAAAAACTGTTTTTT. Combining the CDR3 with reference TRBV29-1 and TRBJ1-4 gives the whole variable domain SAVISQKPSRDICQRGTSLTIQCQVDSQVTMMFWYRQQPGQSLTLIATANQGSEATYESGFVIDKFPISRPNLTFSTLTVSNMSPEDSSIYLCSVQQGPDEKLFFGSGTQLSVL.